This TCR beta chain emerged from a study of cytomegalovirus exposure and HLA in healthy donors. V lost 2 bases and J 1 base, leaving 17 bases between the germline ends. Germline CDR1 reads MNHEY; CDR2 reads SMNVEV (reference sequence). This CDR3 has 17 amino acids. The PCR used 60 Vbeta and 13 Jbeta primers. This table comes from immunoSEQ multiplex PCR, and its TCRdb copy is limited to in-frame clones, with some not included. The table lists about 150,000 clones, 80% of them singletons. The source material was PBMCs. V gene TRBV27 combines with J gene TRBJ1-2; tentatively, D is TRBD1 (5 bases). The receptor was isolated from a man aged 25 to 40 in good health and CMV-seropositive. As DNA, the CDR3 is TGTGCCAGCAGTTTAGGAGACAGCGATGCTATTAACTATGGCTACACCTTC. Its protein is CASSLGDSDAINYGYTF.